The 26 T cell receptor beta chains below come from one sample, sequenced in a study of shared clonotypes between healthy human individuals. Only in-frame clones appear in the TCRdb table, and some are missing; sequencing was by immunoSEQ multiplex PCR. Found here are a few hundred thousand clones, about 96% of them singletons; the top ten hold 0.057%. The sequenced sample consisted of naive CD4+ T cells sorted from blood. Described subset: CD45RA+ positively selected. The receptors originated from a woman younger than 45 in good health.

This clone showed up just once. The chain carries TRBV29-1 and TRBJ2-7; weak D call: TRBD2 (5 bases). From germline, CDR1 is SQVTM and CDR2 ANQGSEA. Between the trimmed V and J ends, which lost 4 bases and 0 bases, there was a span of 10 bases. The CDR3 runs 13 residues. The CDR3 DNA is TGCAGCGTTGGAGGAGGTATCTCCTACGAGCAGTACTTC. It translates to CSVGGGISYEQYF.

The chain has TRBV6-1 and TRBJ2-4; TRBD2 matches 14 bases. The CDR3 length is 17 residues. Germline CDR1 is MNHNS and CDR2 is SASEGT. V lost 2 bases and J lost 9; bases outside the gene matches: 9. The chain's CDR3 is CASSEPRLAGGRGIQYF. The CDR3 DNA reads TGTGCCAGCAGTGAACCCCGACTAGCGGGAGGGCGAGGCATTCAGTACTTC.

The CDR3 protein is CASIPLGQTSTDTQYF. The CDR3 coding sequence is TGTGCCAGCATTCCCCTAGGACAGACTAGCACAGATACGCAGTATTTT. The chain has TRBV28 and TRBJ2-3; D might be TRBD1 (6 bases). Per germline, CDR1 MDHEN and CDR2 SYDVKM. Between the trimmed V and J ends, which lost 7 bases and 0 bases, there was a span of 17 bases. CDR3 length: 16 amino acids. Combining the CDR3 with reference TRBV28 and TRBJ2-3 gives the whole variable domain DVKVTQSSRYLVKRTGEKVFLECVQDMDHENMFWYRQDPGLGLRLIYFSYDVKMKEKGDIPEGYSVSREKKERFSLILESASTNQTSMYLCASIPLGQTSTDTQYFGPGTRLTVL.

The chain couples TRBV29-1 to TRBJ1-6, with D perhaps matching TRBD1 (5 bases). The V gene lost 4 bases and the J gene lost 7 bases, with 8 bases spanning the gap. The CDR3 sequence is 12 residues long. Germline V lookup: CDR1 SQVTM, CDR2 ANQGSEA. DNA of the CDR3: TGCAGCGTTGGTGACAGCAATTCACCCCTCCACTTT. It encodes CSVGDSNSPLHF.

The V call is TRBV15, the J call TRBJ2-2; the match to TRBD2 covers 8 bases. The CDR3 is 17 amino acids. CDR1 and CDR2 (germline): LNHNV, YYDKDF (reference sequence). The J segment lost 1 base and the V segment lost 6 bases, leaving 10 bases of the junction unmatched. The CDR3, as DNA: TGTGCCACCAGTCCAAATAGCGGGAAATTGAACACCGGGGAGCTGTTTTTT. Protein product: CATSPNSGKLNTGELFF.

The chain uses TRBV4-1 and TRBJ1-1; D not resolved. The CDR3 covers 13 residues. V was pared by 6 bases and J by 1 base, with 9 bases between. Germline V gene lookup returns CDR1 MGHRA and CDR2 YSYEKL. Written as DNA, the CDR3 is TGCGCCAGCAGGAATACGGGGAACACTGAAGCTTTCTTT. Translation gives CASRNTGNTEAFF.

The chain couples TRBV28 to TRBJ1-4; D remains unclear. CDR1 is MDHEN, CDR2 SYDVKM, per germline. V lost 9 bases and J lost 6, with 11 bases in between. There are 12 residues in the CDR3. The CDR3 protein is CASTSRYEKLFF. The CDR3 region has the DNA TGTGCCAGTACTTCGCGGTATGAAAAACTGTTTTTT.

The chain uses TRBV5-5 and TRBJ2-2; D perhaps matches TRBD1 (6 bases). The CDR3 covers 14 residues. Trimming took off 8 bases at V and 3 bases at J, with 14 bases between the two ends. CDR1 and CDR2 (germline): SGHKS, YYEKEE (reference sequence). The CDR3 DNA is TGTGCCAGTTCACAGGGAGTATACACCGGGGAGCTGTTTTTT. Its protein is CASSQGVYTGELFF. The complete variable domain, with remaining parts taken from reference TRBV5-5 and TRBJ2-2, reads DAGVTQSPTHLIKTRGQQVTLRCSPISGHKSVSWYQQVLGQGPQFIFQYYEKEERGRGNFPDRFSARQFPNYSSELNVNALLLGDSALYLCASSQGVYTGELFFGEGSRLTVL.

The rearrangement uses TRBV27 and TRBJ2-1; D unclear. This CDR3 region has 16 residues. V was cut by 0 bases and J by 0 bases, with 9 bases left in between. Germline V lookup: CDR1 MNHEY, CDR2 SMNVEV (reference sequence). The DNA for the CDR3 is TGTGCCAGCAGTTTATCGCTAGGGCGCTCCTACAATGAGCAGTTCTTC. The encoded protein is CASSLSLGRSYNEQFF.

This clone turned up a few times. The chain couples TRBV11-2 to TRBJ1-2; D remains unclear. The CDR3 has 13 residues. The germline CDR1 and CDR2 sequences are SGHAT and FQNNGV. V dropped 5 bases and J dropped 1 base, with 8 bases sitting between them. The CDR3 reads CASSLANNYGYTF. The CDR3 region has the DNA TGTGCCAGCAGCCTTGCTAATAACTATGGCTACACCTTC.

Remarks on this clone: The same CDR3 arises from other DNA sequences in this sample as well. The rearrangement uses TRBV18 and TRBJ1-1; D not resolved. CDR1 is KGHSH, CDR2 LQKENI, per germline. V lost 2 bases and J 2 bases, leaving 6 bases between the germline ends. The CDR3 covers 13 residues. CDR3 sequence reads: CASSPGINTEAFF. The CDR3 DNA is TGTGCCAGCTCACCAGGGATTAACACTGAAGCTTTCTTT.

The chain joins TRBV28 to TRBJ2-3; unclear D gene. Deletions cut 5 bases from V and 0 bases from J, with 18 bases between. CDR3 length: 17 amino acids. Germline V gene lookup returns CDR1 MDHEN and CDR2 SYDVKM. CDR3 protein: CASSTPQAPFSTDTQYF. The DNA for the CDR3 is TGTGCCAGCAGTACCCCCCAAGCGCCATTTAGCACAGATACGCAGTATTTT.

V is TRBV6-6 and J is TRBJ2-5; D might be TRBD1 (6 bases). The end of the DNA fits TRBJ2-7 better, so the J call may be wrong. The CDR3 runs to 14 residues. Germline CDR1 MNHNY, CDR2 SVGAGI (reference sequence). The CDR3 sequence is CASIRDTSSYEQYF. CDR3 nucleotides: TGTGCCAGCATCCGGGACACTAGCTCCTACGAGCAGTACTTC.

The chain recombines TRBV19 with TRBJ1-2; unclear D gene. Germline CDR1 reads LNHDA; CDR2 reads SQIVND (reference sequence). V lost 6 bases, J lost 0 bases, and 11 bases lay in between. The CDR3 consists of 14 residues. The CDR3 DNA reads as TGTGCCAGTAGCGCAACGGGCGCTAACTATGGCTACACCTTC. Protein: CASSATGANYGYTF.

The chain carries TRBV9 and TRBJ2-7; 14 bases line up with TRBD2. Trimming took 4 bases from V and 2 from J; bases not matched to a gene: 8. Germline-derived CDR1 and CDR2 are SGDLS and YYNGEE. This CDR3 has 17 amino acids. In DNA form, the CDR3 reads TGTGCCAGCAGCCCGGGACTAGCGGGAGCCTCGCCCTACGAGCAGTACTTC. Translation gives CASSPGLAGASPYEQYF.

The chain couples TRBV28 to TRBJ1-2; the D gene is possibly TRBD1 (5 bases). Deletions cut 5 bases from V and 7 bases from J, with 11 bases between. This CDR3 comprises 12 residues. Per the germline V gene, CDR1 is MDHEN and CDR2 is SYDVKM. The DNA for the CDR3 is TGTGCCAGCAGTCTGGCCAGGGTTGGCTACACCTTC. Encoded protein: CASSLARVGYTF.

The CDR3 nucleotides are TGTGCCAGCAGCTTAGTTGGGGGGAATAGCAATCAGCCCCAGCATTTT. This translates into CASSLVGGNSNQPQHF. V usage is TRBV7-2 and J usage is TRBJ1-5; D may be TRBD1 (5 bases). The length of the CDR3 is 16 residues. The V end was cut by 1 base, the J end by 0 bases, with 10 bases between. Per germline, CDR1 SGHTA and CDR2 FQGNSA.

The J gene is TRBJ2-3, the V gene TRBV7-3; 7 nucleotides line up with TRBD2. CDR3 length: 19 residues. V was pared by 0 bases and J by 0 bases, with 12 bases of the junction left unmatched. Germline assignment: CDR1 SGHTA and CDR2 FQGTGA. This CDR3 is CASSLTLNPGGRSTDTQYF. In DNA form, the CDR3 reads TGTGCCAGCAGCTTAACGTTAAACCCGGGCGGGAGAAGCACAGATACGCAGTATTTT. The full variable domain, completed using reference TRBV7-3 and TRBJ2-3, is GAGVSQTPSNKVTEKGKYVELRCDPISGHTALYWYRQSLGQGPEFLIYFQGTGAADDSGLPNDRFFAVRPEGSVSTLKIQRTERGDSAVYLCASSLTLNPGGRSTDTQYFGPGTRLTVL.

This chain joins TRBV19 and TRBJ2-1; D perhaps matches TRBD2 (5 bases). Looked up from germline, CDR1 is LNHDA and CDR2 is SQIVND (reference sequence). CDR3 length equals 15 residues. V lost 4 bases and J lost 2, with 12 bases in between. For the CDR3, the DNA is TGTGCCAGTAGTACCCGACGGGAAACCTACAATGAGCAGTTCTTC. This translates into CASSTRRETYNEQFF.

This chain uses TRBV29-1 with TRBJ1-5, with D tentatively TRBD1 (6 bases). The CDR3 has 14 amino acids. V was pared by 4 bases and J by 6 bases, with 16 bases between. Germline CDR1 and CDR2: SQVTM and ANQGSEA. The CDR3, as DNA: TGCAGCGTTGGGTTTCGGTTAGGGGGTCAGCCCCAGCATTTT. Amino acid sequence: CSVGFRLGGQPQHF. The whole variable domain, remainder taken from reference TRBV29-1 and TRBJ1-5, is SAVISQKPSRDICQRGTSLTIQCQVDSQVTMMFWYRQQPGQSLTLIATANQGSEATYESGFVIDKFPISRPNLTFSTLTVSNMSPEDSSIYLCSVGFRLGGQPQHFGDGTRLSIL.

This chain joins TRBV30 and TRBJ1-2, with D unclear. V lost 5 bases to trimming and J lost 5 bases, with 12 bases between them. The germline CDR1 and CDR2 sequences are GTSNPN and SVGIG (reference sequence). The CDR3 is made up of 12 amino acids. The CDR3 coding sequence is TGTGCCTGGTCTCCGGGTCCTTATGGCTACACCTTC. Its protein is CAWSPGPYGYTF.

The rearrangement uses TRBV5-4 and TRBJ2-7, with 9 nucleotides matching TRBD1. Germline-derived CDR1 and CDR2 are SGHNT and YYREEE (reference sequence). This CDR3 region has 16 residues. With 3 bases clipped from V and 0 bases from J, the junction kept 7 bases outside the gene matches. The CDR3 loop reads CASSSNRGRTSYEQYF. The CDR3 DNA reads as TGTGCCAGCAGCTCAAACAGGGGGCGGACCTCCTACGAGCAGTACTTC.

The chain joins TRBV28 to TRBJ2-1; D is unclear. Germline V gives CDR1 MDHEN, CDR2 SYDVKM. The CDR3 contains 14 residues. Trimming pared 1 base from V and 3 bases from J, leaving 7 bases between. The DNA for the CDR3 is TGTGCCAGCAGTTTATTGTCTATCTACAATGAGCAGTTCTTC. Translated, it gives CASSLLSIYNEQFF.

The chain employs TRBV6-5 and TRBJ2-7; D remains ambiguous. The CDR3 consists of 15 residues. Germline CDR1 MNHEY, CDR2 SVGAGI. Trimming cost V 2 bases and J 0 bases, with 11 bases left between them. The DNA for the CDR3 is TGTGCCAGCAGTTACACAAAAGCGAGCTCCTACGAGCAGTACTTC. Encoded protein: CASSYTKASSYEQYF.

Turning to this clone: The sample contains more than one DNA sequence encoding this CDR3. The chain is built from TRBV5-1 and TRBJ2-2, with 8 bases matching TRBD1. The ends lost 1 base at V and 5 bases at J; junction bases unmatched: 4. Germline-derived CDR1 and CDR2 are SGHRS and YFSETQ. The CDR3 length is 15 residues. Written as DNA, the CDR3 is TGCGCCAGCAGCTTGTTGCAGGGGGCTACCGGGGAGCTGTTTTTT. It encodes CASSLLQGATGELFF.

This clone has a single count. The V call is TRBV6-6, the J call TRBJ1-2, with 7 bases matching TRBD1. CDR1 and CDR2 (germline): MNHNY, SVGAGI (reference sequence). The CDR3 length is 14 residues. The V and J ends lost 2 bases and 8 bases, in that order; junction bases with no gene match: 8. The CDR3 is CASSYADREGGYTF. CDR3 coding DNA: TGTGCCAGCAGTTACGCCGACAGGGAGGGGGGCTACACCTTC.